Shown below are 23 T cell receptor beta chains from a single sample sequenced in a study of blood T cell repertoires in COVID-19. Sequenced by immunoSEQ multiplex PCR; TCRdb stores in-frame clones only, minus some. The data contain roughly 150,000 clones, 80% to 85% of them seen just once; the ten biggest clones take up around 8%. The sample consisted of peripheral blood. The receptor set was obtained from a human donor in a cohort sampled during active COVID-19.

This sequence joins TRBV7-2 and TRBJ2-2; 9 bases map to TRBD2. J was trimmed by 4 bases and V by 4 bases; bases with no gene match: 7. This CDR3 comprises 16 residues. The germline V gene encodes CDR1 SGHTA and CDR2 FQGNSA. The CDR3 here is CASSSGGAGGTGELFF. The DNA for the CDR3 is TGTGCCAGCAGCTCCGGGGGAGCGGGGGGCACCGGGGAGCTGTTTTTT. The full variable domain, in which reference TRBV7-2 and TRBJ2-2 provide the parts outside the CDR3, is GAGVSQSPSNKVTEKGKDVELRCDPISGHTALYWYRQSLGQGLEFLIYFQGNSAPDKSGLPSDRFSAERTGGSVSTLTIQRTQQEDSAVYLCASSSGGAGGTGELFFGEGSRLTVL.

This clone turned up a few times. The rearrangement uses TRBV10-2 and TRBJ1-5; D is possibly TRBD1 (6 bases). The CDR3 contains 14 residues. Trimming left V 2 bases short and J 7 bases short, with 12 bases between. Germline CDR1 reads WSHSY; CDR2 reads SAAADI. The CDR3 protein is CASSETGLWQPQHF. In nucleotides, the CDR3 is TGCGCCAGCAGTGAGACAGGGCTATGGCAGCCCCAGCATTTT.

The count of this clone is one. CDR3 DNA: TGTGCCAGCAGCGGGGTTGGCAGGGGTATCTCCTACGAGCAGTACTTC. Translating gives CASSGVGRGISYEQYF. The J gene is TRBJ2-7, the V gene TRBV7-8; a weak D match, TRBD1 (6 bases). With 5 bases removed from V and 0 bases from J, the gap between germline ends came to 17 bases. The germline CDR1 and CDR2 sequences are SGHVS and FQNEAQ. The CDR3 consists of 16 residues.

The rearrangement uses TRBV5-1 and TRBJ1-6; a possible D gene is TRBD1 (6 bases). The germline gives CDR1 SGHRS, CDR2 YFSETQ. V was clipped by 1 base and J by 6 bases, with 11 bases between them. The CDR3 runs to 15 residues. CDR3 bases: TGCGCCAGCAGCTTGCGGACAGATATTAATTCACCCCTCCACTTT. Its translation: CASSLRTDINSPLHF.

This chain links TRBV6-4 with TRBJ1-4; the match to TRBD1 covers 9 bases. There are 18 residues in the CDR3. Per the germline V gene, CDR1 is MRHNA and CDR2 is SNTAGT. The V segment lost 7 bases and the J segment 4 bases; nucleotides outside the gene matches: 16. The CDR3 reads CASTYLYRGHSGNEKLFF. The CDR3 region has the DNA TGTGCCAGCACCTACCTATACAGGGGGCATTCAGGTAATGAAAAACTGTTTTTT.

The chain is built from TRBV6-5 and TRBJ2-5; 7 bases fit TRBD1. Trimming took 5 bases from V and 4 from J; bases not matched to a gene: 4. CDR1 and CDR2 (germline): MNHEY, SVGAGI. The CDR3 sequence is 13 residues long. In DNA form, the CDR3 reads TGTGCCAGCAGTCCTACAGGGGTAGAGACCCAGTACTTC. Its protein product is CASSPTGVETQYF.

V is TRBV13 and J is TRBJ2-7; D ambiguous. This CDR3 is 13 amino acids long. With 4 bases removed from V and 0 bases from J, the gap between germline ends came to 7 bases. Germline V gene sequence: CDR1 PRHDT, CDR2 FYEKMQ (reference sequence). CDR3 nucleotides: TGTGCCAGCAGCTACCGGTCCTCCTACGAGCAGTACTTC. The encoded protein is CASSYRSSYEQYF.

This clone was detected once. CDR3 in DNA: TGTGCCAGCATCAAGGGAGAGGTACGGAATGAGCAGTTCTTC. Translation: CASIKGEVRNEQFF. The gene calls are TRBV6-6 and TRBJ2-1; tentatively, D is TRBD2 (5 bases). This CDR3 spans 14 amino acids. In germline, CDR1 is MNHNY, CDR2 SVGAGI (reference sequence). The V end lost 7 bases, the J end lost 7 bases, and 17 bases lay between the germline ends.

This clone has only one observation. This CDR3 is CASRGPGIGTGELFF. The CDR3 DNA is TGTGCCAGCAGGGGCCCAGGGATTGGTACCGGGGAGCTGTTTTTT. J is TRBJ2-2 and V is TRBV2; perhaps TRBD1 as D (5 bases). The CDR3 totals 15 residues. The ends were cut back, 6 bases at V and 5 bases at J, with 16 bases in the middle. Per germline, CDR1 SNHLY and CDR2 FYNNEI. Full variable domain (rest looked up from reference TRBV2 and TRBJ2-2): EPEVTQTPSHQVTQMGQEVILRCVPISNHLYFYWYRQILGQKVEFLVSFYNNEISEKSEIFDDQFSVERPDGSNFTLKIRSTKLEDSAMYFCASRGPGIGTGELFFGEGSRLTVL.

This clone has only a few counts. The rearrangement links TRBV6-5 to TRBJ1-1, with a weak D call TRBD1 (5 bases). Deletions cut 7 bases from V and 1 base from J, with 16 bases between. Germline CDR1 MNHEY, CDR2 SVGAGI. The CDR3 loop spans 15 amino acids. CDR3 in amino acids: CASTSPGRPNTEAFF. In DNA, the CDR3 is TGTGCCAGCACTTCCCCAGGGAGGCCGAACACTGAAGCTTTCTTT.

Turning to this clone: A read error is possible here, since a much larger clone lies one base away. This chain connects TRBV5-5 to TRBJ2-2; possibly TRBD1 for D (6 bases). Trimming pared 6 bases from V and 5 bases from J, leaving 11 bases between. Germline CDR1 SGHKS, CDR2 YYEKEE (reference sequence). CDR3 length: 13 residues. The CDR3 DNA follows: TGTGCCAGCAACCAACAGGGTACCGGGGAGCTGTTTTTT. Translated, it gives CASNQQGTGELFF.

As DNA, the CDR3 is TGTGCCAGCAGCCCCCATGGAGCAGCCCGTTACGAGCAGTACTTC. Translating it yields CASSPHGAARYEQYF. This chain connects TRBV28 to TRBJ2-7, with D hard to call. CDR3 length: 15 amino acids. Germline lookup yields CDR1 MDHEN and CDR2 SYDVKM. The V and J ends lost 6 bases and 4 bases respectively, with 19 bases between them.

The chain uses TRBV20-1 and TRBJ2-2; D might be TRBD1 (6 bases). V lost 3 bases to trimming and J lost 8 bases, with 7 bases between them. The CDR3 extends over 11 amino acids. In germline, CDR1 is DFQATT, CDR2 SNEGSKA (reference sequence). The CDR3 reads CSASQGGELFF. The CDR3 DNA reads as TGCAGTGCTAGCCAGGGGGGGGAGCTGTTTTTT.

A single count supports this clone. The chain employs TRBV7-2 and TRBJ2-3; D is perhaps TRBD2 (5 bases). CDR3 length: 15 residues. With 5 bases removed from V and 11 bases from J, the gap between germline ends came to 23 bases. CDR1 and CDR2 (germline): SGHTA, FQGNSA. As DNA, the CDR3 is TGTGCCAGCAGCGCCCAAGGTCTGGCGGGTTCGGGGCAGTATTTT. It codes for CASSAQGLAGSGQYF.

This chain joins TRBV3-1 (or the pseudogene TRBV3-2) and TRBJ1-1; D might be TRBD1 (6 bases). This CDR3 spans 14 amino acids. V was trimmed by 5 bases and J by 7 bases, leaving 17 bases between them. Germline lookup yields CDR1 LGHDT and CDR2 YNNKEL (reference sequence). CDR3 amino acids: CASSSTGGRGEAFF. CDR3 sequence (DNA): TGTGCCAGCAGCTCGACGGGGGGCAGGGGTGAAGCTTTCTTT.

V is TRBV12-3 or TRBV12-4 and J is TRBJ1-2, with TRBD1 matching over 7 bases. The CDR3 runs 13 residues. V lost 5 bases and J lost 5; bases outside the gene matches: 5. The CDR3 nucleotides read TGTGCCAGCAGTACGACAGGGTATTATGGCTACACCTTC. This translates into CASSTTGYYGYTF.

The chain recombines TRBV7-9 with TRBJ1-3; 7 bases align to TRBD1. V shed 3 bases, J shed 4 bases, and the junction held 0 bases outside the gene matches. CDR3 size: 13 residues. Germline V CDR1 and CDR2: SEHNR, FQNEAQ (reference sequence). CDR3 nucleotides: TGTGCCAGCAGCTTGGGACAGGGAAACACCATATATTTT. It encodes CASSLGQGNTIYF.

The chain employs TRBV5-6 and TRBJ2-5; possibly TRBD1 for D (6 bases). The CDR3 covers 12 residues. V dropped 6 bases and J dropped 5 bases, with 11 bases sitting between them. Germline V gives CDR1 SGHDT, CDR2 YYEEEE. The CDR3 reads CASTHREETQYF. The DNA for the CDR3 is TGTGCCAGCACACACAGGGAGGAGACCCAGTACTTC.

V and J are TRBV5-8 and TRBJ2-7; 7 nucleotides line up with TRBD1. This CDR3 comprises 13 residues. Trimming took 5 bases from V and 0 from J; bases not matched to a gene: 2. Germline CDR1 and CDR2: SGHTS and YDEGEE. CDR3 in DNA: TGTGCCAGCAGTCACAGGGGCTCCTACGAGCAGTACTTC. Translation: CASSHRGSYEQYF. The full variable domain, with the rest looked up from reference TRBV5-8 and TRBJ2-7, is EAGVTQSPTHLIKTRGQQATLRCSPISGHTSVYWYQQALGLGLQFLLWYDEGEERNRGNFPPRFSGRQFPNYSSELNVNALELEDSALYLCASSHRGSYEQYFGPGTRLTVT.

The chain couples TRBV28 to TRBJ1-2; 12 nucleotides line up with TRBD1. CDR3 length: 17 amino acids. The germline V gene encodes CDR1 MDHEN and CDR2 SYDVKM. J was trimmed by 4 bases and V by 6 bases; bases with no gene match: 12. The CDR3 reads CASRRSGTGGAGYGYTF. Written as DNA, the CDR3 is TGTGCCAGCAGGCGCTCCGGGACAGGGGGCGCGGGCTATGGCTACACCTTC.

The rearrangement uses TRBV4-1 and TRBJ2-6; D possibly corresponds to TRBD1 (5 bases). CDR3 size: 16 residues. Trimming shortened V by 0 bases and J by 2 bases, and 8 bases separated the two germline ends. Germline V gives CDR1 MGHRA, CDR2 YSYEKL. CDR3 region: CASSQDKGAGANVLTF. CDR3 coding DNA: TGCGCCAGCAGCCAAGATAAAGGGGCTGGGGCCAACGTCCTGACTTTC.

The V and J genes are TRBV4-1 and TRBJ1-1; no clear D. Germline CDR1 and CDR2: MGHRA and YSYEKL. Trimming shortened V by 5 bases and J by 1 base, and 8 bases separated the two germline ends. The CDR3 is made up of 13 amino acids. CDR3 in amino acids: CASSYNQNTEAFF. The CDR3 nucleotides read TGCGCCAGCAGCTACAATCAGAACACTGAAGCTTTCTTT.

The chain joins TRBV19 to TRBJ2-7, with D possibly TRBD1 on 6 matching bases. The germline gives CDR1 LNHDA, CDR2 SQIVND (reference sequence). This CDR3 has 13 residues. V lost 3 bases and J 4 bases, leaving 10 bases between the germline ends. The CDR3 is CASSIRQEYEQYF. The CDR3 DNA sequence: TGTGCCAGTAGTATCCGACAGGAGTACGAGCAGTACTTC.